This T cell receptor (beta chain) was sequenced for a study of tumor-infiltrating lymphocytes in primary liver carcinoma. This clonotype has a count of ten or more. Its target is unknown. Study-wide findings and caveats: With p = 0.039, the top-250-clone fraction in tumors significantly exceeded that in blood. Presence in all five tumor regions was observed for only about 7.5-24% of top clones.

Starting material for RNA and DNA co-extraction consisted of roughly 20-34 mg of unsorted bulk tissue. Donors underwent surgery for histopathologically diagnosed primary liver carcinoma. In every tumor sample, viable tumor cells made up over 75%. Priming with a constant-region primer yielded TCR beta cDNA from 500 ng total RNA. The TCR beta library was amplified through three nested multiplex PCR rounds in a modified ARM-PCR procedure. Running around 10 cycles apiece, the first two PCR rounds relied on TRBV1-TRBV30 forward primers together with a C-beta reverse primer. TCRdb passed the multiplex PCR reads through MiXCR, listing each CDR3 protein once. This table holds under 90,000 distinct CDR3 sequences, 60% to 75% found once. The V gene lost 4 bases and the J gene lost 7 bases, with 11 bases spanning the gap. The CDR3 sequence is 14 residues long. Germline V gene sequence: CDR1 SEHNR, CDR2 FQNEAQ (reference sequence).

The chain couples TRBV7-9 to TRBJ1-6; TRBD1 is a possible D gene (5 bases). The sequence was obtained from a man in his forties with primary liver carcinoma and hepatitis B virus infection. The sample taken for sequencing was liver tumor tissue from sampling region 1. The subset denotes: tumor region T1, superior pole. In DNA, the CDR3 is TGTGCCAGCAGCTCAGAGTGGGGGAATTCACCCCTCCACTTT. Amino acids: CASSSEWGNSPLHF.